The clone carrying this T cell receptor (beta chain) was observed a handful of times. The table came from immunoSEQ multiplex PCR; TCRdb's copy has only in-frame clones and leaves some out. This table holds some 46,000 clones, approximately 90% found once. This sample was included in a study of ipilimumab plus nivolumab after autologous stem cell transplantation. Patients got ipilimumab 1 mg/kg beginning 14 to 28 days post-transplant. The V end was cut by 5 bases, the J end by 9 bases, with 14 bases between. There are 13 residues in the CDR3. Looked up from germline, CDR1 is SGHTA and CDR2 is FQGNSA. The material sequenced was PBMCs, taken in a trial of ipilimumab plus nivolumab as post-transplant consolidation. The receptor was isolated from a male donor with multiple myeloma. The chain carries TRBV7-2 and TRBJ2-1; D gene ambiguous. The CDR3 protein is CASSQTGSGEQFF. In DNA, the CDR3 is TGTGCCAGCAGCCAGACCGGGTCTGGTGAGCAGTTCTTC.